The 25 T cell receptor beta chains below were found in one sample sequenced in a study of shared clonotypes between healthy human individuals. TCRdb keeps only in-frame clones here, not all; method: immunoSEQ multiplex PCR. The table records 2,100,000 or so clones, 95% of them present only once. The sample was naive CD4+ T cells sorted from blood. Sample subset: CD45RA+ positively selected. These receptors were taken from a young man in good health.

This chain connects TRBV27 to TRBJ1-5; D gene uncertain. The CDR3 covers 16 residues. From germline, CDR1 is MNHEY and CDR2 SMNVEV (reference sequence). V lost 5 bases, J lost 1 base, and 15 bases lay in between. CDR3 sequence reads: CASSALHGGSNQPQHF. In nucleotides, the CDR3 is TGTGCCAGCAGTGCCCTCCACGGAGGGAGCAATCAGCCCCAGCATTTT.

The chain combines TRBV6-6 with TRBJ2-7; possible D gene TRBD1, 6 bases. The V gene lost 5 bases and the J gene lost 2 bases, with 10 bases spanning the gap. The germline V gene encodes CDR1 MNHNY and CDR2 SVGAGI (reference sequence). This CDR3 has 13 amino acids. Written as DNA, the CDR3 is TGTGCCAGCAGTCCAGGGGTACCCTACGAGCAGTACTTC. Its protein is CASSPGVPYEQYF.

The chain carries TRBV9 and TRBJ1-4, with a tentative D call TRBD1 (6 bases). The CDR3 length is 14 residues. Trimming stripped 1 base from V and 7 bases from J, with 11 bases between. Germline V gene lookup returns CDR1 SGDLS and CDR2 YYNGEE. The CDR3 protein is CASSVNRDSEKLFF. As DNA, the CDR3 is TGTGCCAGCAGCGTAAACAGGGATAGTGAAAAACTGTTTTTT.

In regard to this clone: Germline and junction disagree at one end, which may indicate a read error. Within the sample, other DNA sequences also encode this same CDR3. V is TRBV7-9 and J is TRBJ1-6; 7 nucleotides agree with TRBD1. The germline CDR1 and CDR2 sequences are SEHNR and FQNEAQ (reference sequence). This CDR3 has 15 residues. The CDR3 DNA reads TGTGCCAGCAGCCCAGGGACAGCCTACAATTCACCCCTCCACTTT. Translated: CASSPGTAYNSPLHF.

The V and J genes are TRBV2 and TRBJ1-5; D not resolved. CDR1 SNHLY and CDR2 FYNNEI come from the germline V gene. Trimming removed 10 bases from V and 1 base from J, with 11 bases in between. The CDR3 length is 13 residues. As DNA, the CDR3 is TGTGCCACCGGGAAGGAGAGCAATCAGCCCCAGCATTTT. Translating it yields CATGKESNQPQHF.

Comments on this clone: A junction end diverges from the germline sequence, so it may reflect a read error. This rearrangement joins TRBV11-2 to TRBJ2-7; D could derive from TRBD1 or TRBD2 (5 bases each). This CDR3 has 12 amino acids. Germline V CDR1 and CDR2: SGHAT, FQNNGV. This chain's CDR3 is CASSSIGTADGF. The DNA of the CDR3 is TGTGCCAGCAGCTCAATAGGGACGGCGGACGGCTTC.

This clone was detected once. The genes are TRBV11-2 and TRBJ2-5; TRBD2 agrees at 8 bases. Trimming cost V 3 bases and J 1 base; bases outside gene matches: 7. CDR1 and CDR2 (germline): SGHAT, FQNNGV. The CDR3 is made up of 16 amino acids. For the CDR3, the DNA is TGTGCCAGCAGCTTCGGTATTAGCGGGGTCCAAGAGACCCAGTACTTC. Protein sequence: CASSFGISGVQETQYF.

The count of this clone is one. The V and J genes are TRBV6-5 and TRBJ2-1; a possible D gene is TRBD2 (6 bases). V was cut by 2 bases and J by 3 bases, with 14 bases left in between. Germline CDR1 MNHEY, CDR2 SVGAGI. The CDR3 loop spans 16 amino acids. The CDR3 loop is CASSYDSGGIYNEQFF. The CDR3 nucleotides are TGTGCCAGCAGTTACGATAGCGGAGGAATCTACAATGAGCAGTTCTTC.

This chain uses TRBV10-1 with TRBJ2-5, with 7 bases matching TRBD1. The V gene's germline CDR1 is WNHNN and CDR2 SYGVQD (reference sequence). CDR3 length equals 12 residues. V was clipped by 3 bases and J by 5 bases; unmatched bases: 0. The CDR3 DNA reads TGCGCCAGCAGTGACAGGGGGGAGACCCAGTACTTC. It yields the protein CASSDRGETQYF.

Remarks on this clone: Other DNA sequences in the sample encode the same CDR3. V gene TRBV30 combines with J gene TRBJ2-7; D not certain. This CDR3 spans 11 amino acids. V dropped 2 bases and J dropped 3 bases, with 5 bases sitting between them. Germline-derived CDR1 and CDR2 are GTSNPN and SVGIG (reference sequence). CDR3 in amino acids: CAWSLGYEQYF. Written as DNA, the CDR3 is TGTGCCTGGAGTTTGGGCTACGAGCAGTACTTC.

The rearrangement links TRBV5-1 to TRBJ1-1; D is ambiguous. This CDR3 is 14 amino acids long. CDR1 SGHRS and CDR2 YFSETQ come from the germline V gene. The V end was cut by 4 bases, the J end by 8 bases, with 18 bases between. The CDR3 spells CASSGDPGIREAFF. The CDR3 coding sequence is TGCGCCAGCAGCGGTGATCCTGGGATTCGAGAAGCTTTCTTT.

This chain links TRBV5-1 with TRBJ2-2; D may be TRBD1 (6 bases). The CDR3 contains 14 residues. The germline V and J ends were trimmed by 7 bases and 0 bases, with 10 bases remaining between them. Germline V gene lookup returns CDR1 SGHRS and CDR2 YFSETQ. Here the CDR3 DNA reads TGCGCCAGCGCCGGGACATCGAACACCGGGGAGCTGTTTTTT. This translates into CASAGTSNTGELFF.

This chain connects TRBV11-2 to TRBJ2-7, with TRBD1 identical over 8 bases. The CDR3 is 14 residues long. V was pared by 5 bases and J by 1 base, with 4 bases of the junction left unmatched. CDR1 SGHAT and CDR2 FQNNGV come from the germline V gene. The CDR3, as DNA: TGTGCCAGCAGCGGCGGACAGGGTTCCTACGAGCAGTACTTC. Amino acid sequence: CASSGGQGSYEQYF.

CDR3 DNA sequence: TGTGCCAGCGGGACCACAGGGGCGAGAGGCTACACCTTC. Amino acids: CASGTTGARGYTF. The V and J genes are TRBV2 and TRBJ1-2, with TRBD1 identical over 7 bases. The CDR3 runs to 13 residues. Germline V CDR1 and CDR2: SNHLY, FYNNEI. Trimming at V came to 8 bases and at J to 8 bases, leaving 11 bases not matched to a gene.

The V gene is TRBV27, the J gene TRBJ1-4; 9 nucleotides agree with TRBD1. With V trimmed by 3 bases and J by 7 bases, 3 bases remained unmatched. The germline V gene has CDR1 MNHEY and CDR2 SMNVEV (reference sequence). The CDR3 is 14 residues long. CDR3 residues: CASSLGTGSEKLFF. In DNA form, the CDR3 reads TGTGCCAGCAGTTTGGGGACAGGGAGTGAAAAACTGTTTTTT.

This rearrangement joins TRBV5-1 to TRBJ2-1, with 10 bases fitting TRBD1. Looked up from germline, CDR1 is SGHRS and CDR2 is YFSETQ. The ends lost 4 bases at V and 6 bases at J; junction bases unmatched: 7. The CDR3 totals 15 residues. The CDR3 nucleotides are TGCGCCAGCAGCAGAGGGACAGGGGAGTTCAATGAGCAGTTCTTC. Residues: CASSRGTGEFNEQFF.

The V and J genes are TRBV10-3 and TRBJ2-3; 12 nucleotides line up with TRBD2. Germline V gene sequence: CDR1 ENHRY, CDR2 SYGVKD. V lost 8 bases, J lost 0 bases, and 3 bases stayed unmatched. The CDR3 has 15 amino acids. The CDR3 loop reads CAIGTSGLSTDTQYF. The DNA of the CDR3 is TGTGCCATCGGGACTAGCGGGCTTAGCACAGATACGCAGTATTTT.

The V call is TRBV28, the J call TRBJ2-5; TRBD1 aligns across 7 bases. CDR1 is MDHEN, CDR2 SYDVKM, per germline. The CDR3 spans 16 residues. The V gene end was trimmed by 3 bases and the J gene end by 2 bases; junction bases not matched to a gene: 9. The CDR3 here is CASSFLSRGQQETQYF. CDR3 nucleotide sequence: TGTGCCAGCAGTTTCCTCTCCAGGGGACAGCAAGAGACCCAGTACTTC.

CDR3 residues: CAISDSPGRGNSNQPQHF. The CDR3 nucleotides read TGTGCCATCAGTGACTCGCCAGGGAGAGGAAATAGCAATCAGCCCCAGCATTTT. The rearrangement links TRBV10-3 to TRBJ1-5, with D perhaps matching TRBD1 (5 bases). The CDR3 consists of 18 residues. Germline-derived CDR1 and CDR2 are ENHRY and SYGVKD. Deletions cut 3 bases from V and 0 bases from J, with 18 bases between.

This chain uses TRBV4-1 with TRBJ2-7; D perhaps matches TRBD2 (6 bases). Germline values: CDR1 MGHRA, CDR2 YSYEKL. This CDR3 is 16 amino acids long. V was cut by 1 base and J by 2 bases, with 15 bases left in between. CDR3 protein: CASSQGTGTQTYEQYF. In DNA, the CDR3 is TGCGCCAGCAGCCAAGGCACCGGGACTCAGACCTACGAGCAGTACTTC.

V gene TRBV5-6 combines with J gene TRBJ1-3, with a possible D match to TRBD1 (5 bases). Trimming cost V 6 bases and J 0 bases, with 16 bases left between them. The CDR3 is 16 residues long. Germline V gene data show CDR1 as SGHDT and CDR2 as YYEEEE. This CDR3 is CASTPSWGVSGNTIYF. CDR3 in DNA: TGTGCCAGCACCCCAAGTTGGGGCGTCTCTGGAAACACCATATATTTT.

The CDR3 nucleotides read TGTGCCAGCAGTTCCCCCTCTGACAGGGGGATCTACGAGCAGTACTTC. Its protein is CASSSPSDRGIYEQYF. The chain is built from TRBV28 and TRBJ2-7; 9 bases are shared with TRBD1. CDR1 is MDHEN, CDR2 SYDVKM, per germline. The J segment lost 3 bases and the V segment lost 4 bases, leaving 10 bases of the junction unmatched. The CDR3 contains 16 residues. Variable domain in full (rest from reference TRBV28 and TRBJ2-7): DVKVTQSSRYLVKRTGEKVFLECVQDMDHENMFWYRQDPGLGLRLIYFSYDVKMKEKGDIPEGYSVSREKKERFSLILESASTNQTSMYLCASSSPSDRGIYEQYFGPGTRLTVT.

V is TRBV12-5 and J is TRBJ2-3, with unresolved D. This CDR3 has 12 residues. Germline CDR1 and CDR2: LGHNT and FRNRAP. Between the trimmed V and J ends, which lost 6 bases and 0 bases, there was a span of 4 bases. The CDR3 DNA follows: TGTGCTAGTGGCCGGAGCACAGATACGCAGTATTTT. Protein sequence: CASGRSTDTQYF.

This chain uses TRBV11-2 with TRBJ1-5, with 8 bases fitting TRBD1. J was trimmed by 6 bases and V by 5 bases; bases with no gene match: 3. This CDR3 is built from 13 residues. CDR1 is SGHAT and CDR2 is FQNNGV in the germline V gene. CDR3 sequence (DNA): TGTGCCAGCAGCCAGGGGGCTAGTCAGCCCCAGCATTTT. Translating gives CASSQGASQPQHF. The full variable domain, rest sourced from reference TRBV11-2 and TRBJ1-5, is EAGVAQSPRYKIIEKRQSVAFWCNPISGHATLYWYQQILGQGPKLLIQFQNNGVVDDSQLPKDRFSAERLKGVDSTLKIQPAKLEDSAVYLCASSQGASQPQHFGDGTRLSIL.

V usage is TRBV6-1 and J usage is TRBJ2-7; D unresolved. The CDR3 loop spans 15 amino acids. Germline V gene lookup returns CDR1 MNHNS and CDR2 SASEGT. Trimming cost V 0 bases and J 0 bases, with 9 bases left between them. CDR3 bases: TGTGCCAGCAGTGAAGCGTGGCAGTACTCCTACGAGCAGTACTTC. The encoded protein is CASSEAWQYSYEQYF.